This TCR beta chain comes out of a study of T cells after yellow fever vaccination. Study details: Preparation used SMART-Seq v4 Ultra Low Input for the low-cell-number fractions. Study-wide results and limits: Though weaker, the secondary response peaked faster, on day 5 versus 15. It was a small share of clonotypes that appeared in both CD4 and CD8 compartments.

Researchers made TCR cDNA using 5'RACE template switching, and this step added a universal primer site and UMIs. Using its own MiXCR run on the 5' RACE reads, TCRdb lists one record per CDR3 protein. The profile shows around 310,000 distinct CDR3 sequences, around 3.6% of them singletons. In regard to this clonotype: Its matching antigen is unknown.

The length of the CDR3 is 16 residues. The trim removed 4 bases at V and 8 bases at J, leaving 11 bases unmatched. Germline V gene lookup returns CDR1 LGHNA and CDR2 YNFKEQ. The rearrangement links TRBV4-2 to TRBJ1-2; 12 nucleotides match TRBD1. The input for sequencing was PBMCs, taken on the day of the yellow fever booster vaccination. The clonotype was recovered from a man aged 18 to 35 who received the YFV17D yellow fever vaccine. This CDR3 is CASSPPGTGGTSGYTF. CDR3 in DNA: TGTGCCAGCAGCCCTCCCGGGACAGGGGGCACTTCAGGCTACACCTTC.